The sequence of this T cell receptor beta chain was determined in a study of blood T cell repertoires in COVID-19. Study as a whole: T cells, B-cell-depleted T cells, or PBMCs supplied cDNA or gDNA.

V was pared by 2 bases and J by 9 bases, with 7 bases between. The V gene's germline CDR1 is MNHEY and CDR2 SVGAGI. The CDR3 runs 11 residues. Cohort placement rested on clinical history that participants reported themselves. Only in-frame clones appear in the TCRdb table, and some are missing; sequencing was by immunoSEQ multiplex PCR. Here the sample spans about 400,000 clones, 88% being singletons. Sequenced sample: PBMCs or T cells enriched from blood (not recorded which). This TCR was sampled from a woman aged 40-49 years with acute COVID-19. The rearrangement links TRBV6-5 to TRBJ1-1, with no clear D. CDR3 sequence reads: CASSYGEKAFF. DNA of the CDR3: TGTGCCAGCAGTTACGGGGAGAAAGCTTTCTTT.